This T cell receptor beta chain was documented in a study of blood T cell repertoires in COVID-19. About the research overall: From the United States, Italy and Spain came samples of acute and convalescent COVID-19.

Repertoires were generated with immunoSEQ multiplex PCR, while TCRdb's copy carries only in-frame clones and drops some. The data show over 250,000 clones, approximately 89% seen once. Those enrolled, adults aged about 18 to 89 years, came from 24 US areas. This CDR3 has 11 residues. V was trimmed by 2 bases and J by 9 bases, leaving 8 bases between them. Germline CDR1 and CDR2: ENHRY and SYGVKD. Sequencing was done on a sample of PBMCs or T cells enriched from blood (not recorded which). The chain carries TRBV10-3 and TRBJ2-7; weak D call: TRBD2 (6 bases). The receptor's source is a woman between 55 and 75 years old who had recovered from COVID-19. The CDR3 is CAISEGGSQYF. CDR3 bases: TGTGCCATCAGTGAGGGGGGGTCGCAGTACTTC.